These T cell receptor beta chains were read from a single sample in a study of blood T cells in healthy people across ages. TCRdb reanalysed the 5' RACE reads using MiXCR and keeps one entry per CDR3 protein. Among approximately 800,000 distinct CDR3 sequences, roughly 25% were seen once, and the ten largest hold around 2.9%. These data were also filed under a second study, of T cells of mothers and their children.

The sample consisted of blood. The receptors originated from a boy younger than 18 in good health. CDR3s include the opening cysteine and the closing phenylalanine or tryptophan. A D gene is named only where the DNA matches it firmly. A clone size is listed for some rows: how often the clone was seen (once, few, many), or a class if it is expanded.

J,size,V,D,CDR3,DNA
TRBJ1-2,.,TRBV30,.,CAWSAGGQRYSYTF,TGTGCCTGGAGTGCCGGGGGGCAGAGGTATAGCTACACCTTC
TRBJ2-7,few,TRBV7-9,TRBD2,CASGSYNQRSGTYYEQYF,TGTGCCAGCGGCTCATACAACCAACGTAGCGGGACCTACTACGAGCAGTACTTC
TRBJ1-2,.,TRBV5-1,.,CASSSGGSDGYTF,TGCGCCAGCAGCTCCGGCGGGAGTGATGGCTACACCTTC
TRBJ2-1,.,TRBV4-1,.,CASSQDRGRGNNEQFF,TGCGCCAGCAGCCAAGATCGGGGGCGGGGGAACAATGAGCAGTTCTTC
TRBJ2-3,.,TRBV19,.,CASSLSMAGGDTQYF,TGTGCCAGTAGTCTCTCAATGGCCGGGGGAGATACGCAGTATTTT
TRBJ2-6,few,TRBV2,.,CASRKESSGANVLTF,TGTGCCAGCAGGAAGGAAAGCTCTGGGGCCAACGTCCTGACTTTC
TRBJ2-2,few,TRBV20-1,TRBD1,CSAVRGATGDTGELFF,TGCAGTGCTGTGAGGGGCGCTACAGGGGACACCGGGGAGCTGTTTTTT
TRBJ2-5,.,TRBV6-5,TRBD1,CASGLGQGEWETQYF,TGTGCCAGCGGTTTAGGACAGGGGGAGTGGGAGACCCAGTACTTC
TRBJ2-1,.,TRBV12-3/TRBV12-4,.,CASSKLANEQFF,TGTGCCAGCAGTAAACTAGCAAATGAGCAGTTCTTC
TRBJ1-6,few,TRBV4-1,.,CASSPGGDGYNSPLHF,TGCGCCAGCAGTCCCGGGGGGGACGGGTATAATTCACCCCTCCACTTT
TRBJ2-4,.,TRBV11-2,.,CASSPREAKNIQYF,TGTGCCAGCAGTCCCAGGGAGGCCAAAAACATTCAGTACTTC
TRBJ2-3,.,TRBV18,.,CASSPRQTSTDTQYF,TGTGCCAGCTCACCACGACAAACTAGCACAGATACGCAGTATTTT
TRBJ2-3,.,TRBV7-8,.,CASSLVDSLPTDTQYF,TGTGCCAGCAGCTTAGTTGACTCACTCCCCACAGATACGCAGTATTTT
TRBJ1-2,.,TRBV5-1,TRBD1,CASSARTGDNYGYTF,TGCGCCAGCAGCGCCCGGACAGGGGACAACTATGGCTACACCTTC
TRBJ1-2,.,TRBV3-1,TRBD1,CASSRAGGAYGYTF,TGTGCCAGCAGCAGGGCAGGGGGCGCCTATGGCTACACCTTC
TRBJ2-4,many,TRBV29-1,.,CSVVRLAGEGVAKNIQYF,TGCAGCGTTGTTCGATTGGCGGGCGAAGGTGTAGCCAAAAACATTCAGTACTTC
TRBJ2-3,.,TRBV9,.,CATNRGDTDTQYF,TGTGCCACCAACCGAGGGGACACAGATACGCAGTATTTT
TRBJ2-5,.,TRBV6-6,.,CASKRQAEETQYF,TGTGCCAGCAAGAGACAGGCGGAAGAGACCCAGTACTTC